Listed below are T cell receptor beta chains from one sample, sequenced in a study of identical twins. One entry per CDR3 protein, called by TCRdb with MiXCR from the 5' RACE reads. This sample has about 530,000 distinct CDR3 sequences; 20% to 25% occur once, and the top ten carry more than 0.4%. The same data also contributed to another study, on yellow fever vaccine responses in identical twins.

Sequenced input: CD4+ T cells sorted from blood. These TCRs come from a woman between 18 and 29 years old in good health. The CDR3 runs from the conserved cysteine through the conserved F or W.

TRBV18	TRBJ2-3	CASSPAGTSGSTDTQYF
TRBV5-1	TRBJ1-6	CASRGARGDSPLHF
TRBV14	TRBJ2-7	CASSQGRTSDRYEQYF
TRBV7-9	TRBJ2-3	CTGGEGTGNGDTQYF
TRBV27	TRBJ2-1	CASTGLGQNEQFF
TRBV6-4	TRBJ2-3	CASSEGAGTDTQYF
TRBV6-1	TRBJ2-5	CASSERTGTYQETQYF
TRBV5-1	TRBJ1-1	CASSSGGRGSNTEAFF
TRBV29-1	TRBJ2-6	CSVRGTGPSGANVLTF
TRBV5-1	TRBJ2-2	CASSLTGNGELFF
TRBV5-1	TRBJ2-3	CASSSRGQDTDTQYF
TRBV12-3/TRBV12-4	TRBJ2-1	CASSPNRGGSYNEQFF
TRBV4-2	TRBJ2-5	CASSQEGAGAQETQYF
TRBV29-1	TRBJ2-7	CSVGGLTSGLYEQYF
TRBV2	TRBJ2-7	CASSEIGTSGSEQYF
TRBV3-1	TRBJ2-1	CASSHRTLHNEQFF
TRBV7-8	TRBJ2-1	CASSLDTPLNSFSYNEQFF
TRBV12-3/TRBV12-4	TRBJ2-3	CASSSRTSGENTDTQYF
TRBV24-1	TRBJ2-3	CATSDLWGQGPDTQYF
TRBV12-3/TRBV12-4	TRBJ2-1	CASSWNLRAQQEQFF
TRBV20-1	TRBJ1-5	CSAPESGVQPQHF
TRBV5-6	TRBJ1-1	CASSSRRGQGAEAFF
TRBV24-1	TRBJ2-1	CATSGQGSGNEQFF
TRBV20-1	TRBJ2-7	CSARTSGYYEQYF
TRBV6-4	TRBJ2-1	CASSVGDRGNEQFF
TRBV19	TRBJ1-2	CASSESPGAVGYGYTF
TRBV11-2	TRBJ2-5	CASSLVPGSGSGLYQETQYF
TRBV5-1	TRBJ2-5	CASSLFLGLAGQETQYF
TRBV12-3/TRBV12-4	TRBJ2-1	CASSRPRGSYNEQFF
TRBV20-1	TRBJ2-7	CSARDGRAISYEQYF
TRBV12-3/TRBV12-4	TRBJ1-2	CASKGTGVYTF
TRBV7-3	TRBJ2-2	CASSLFTNTGELFF
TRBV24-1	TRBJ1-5	CATSDLILRQGNQPQHF
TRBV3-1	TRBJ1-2	CASSQGGQPRGGYTF